Each of the 28 T cell receptor beta chains below was sequenced from the same sample in a study of brain T cells in children with intractable seizures. The data were produced by immunoSEQ multiplex PCR, yet TCRdb's version contains in-frame clones alone and is incomplete. Of fewer than 80,000 clones in the sample, 95% to 96% were seen once. The sequenced sample was peripheral blood, obtained at surgery. The receptors shown here come from a boy in the first two years of life with focal cortical dysplasia and intractable seizures.

The V and J genes are TRBV2 and TRBJ2-7; 7 bases align to TRBD2. This CDR3 spans 16 amino acids. Germline V CDR1 and CDR2: SNHLY, FYNNEI. V shed 2 bases, J shed 7 bases, and the junction held 14 bases outside the gene matches. The CDR3 DNA sequence: TGTGCCAGCAGTGAAAATGGGAGGGTTCGGGGACTGGAGCAGTACTTC. The encoded protein is CASSENGRVRGLEQYF.

The V call is TRBV5-1, the J call TRBJ2-5, with TRBD2 as a possible D gene (6 bases). The CDR3 has 15 residues. Trimming took off 1 base at V and 5 bases at J, with 15 bases between the two ends. Per germline, CDR1 SGHRS and CDR2 YFSETQ. Here the CDR3 DNA reads TGCGCCAGCAGCTTGTGGGCGGGGAATACGGAGACCCAGTACTTC. This sequence encodes CASSLWAGNTETQYF.

The chain has TRBV28 and TRBJ1-3; possibly TRBD1 for D (5 bases). V was cut by 3 bases and J by 4 bases, with 16 bases left in between. This CDR3 has 16 residues. CDR1 and CDR2 (germline): MDHEN, SYDVKM. CDR3 protein: CASSLQGESLGNTIYF. CDR3 coding DNA: TGTGCCAGCAGTTTGCAAGGGGAATCCCTCGGAAACACCATATATTTT.

This clone has a single count. This chain connects TRBV7-6 to TRBJ2-5; 8 bases line up with TRBD2. V shed 5 bases and J 1 base; nucleotides not matched to a gene: 9. Germline V gene data show CDR1 as SGHVS and CDR2 as FNYEAQ. This CDR3 has 16 amino acids. The chain's CDR3 is CASSHLAGLLQETQYF. CDR3 in DNA: TGTGCCAGCAGCCATCTAGCGGGCCTGCTCCAAGAGACCCAGTACTTC.

The chain joins TRBV7-2 to TRBJ1-2, with D uncertain. V was clipped by 5 bases and J by 5 bases, with 9 bases between them. CDR3 size: 12 residues. Per germline, CDR1 SGHTA and CDR2 FQGNSA. The CDR3 DNA reads as TGTGCCAGCAGCCGGGAGTGGTATGGCTACACCTTC. It codes for CASSREWYGYTF.

The chain couples TRBV27 to TRBJ2-3; D not resolved. The CDR3 sequence is 15 residues long. With 1 base removed from V and 1 base from J, the gap between germline ends came to 9 bases. The V gene's germline CDR1 is MNHEY and CDR2 SMNVEV (reference sequence). The chain's CDR3 is CASSLLGRGTDTQYF. CDR3 nucleotide sequence: TGTGCCAGCAGTTTATTGGGAAGGGGCACAGATACGCAGTATTTT.

The genes are TRBV15 and TRBJ2-7, with TRBD2 matching 8 bases. V lost 0 bases and J lost 6; bases outside the gene matches: 7. This CDR3 contains 15 residues. Germline CDR1 reads LNHNV; CDR2 reads YYDKDF (reference sequence). The CDR3 spells CATSRDLVAGGEQYF. The CDR3 coding sequence is TGTGCCACCAGCAGAGATCTAGTTGCGGGAGGCGAGCAGTACTTC.

V and J are TRBV6-5 and TRBJ2-7, with TRBD1 identical over 11 bases. Germline loops: CDR1 MNHEY, CDR2 SVGAGI. The CDR3 contains 14 residues. J was trimmed by 3 bases and V by 2 bases; bases with no gene match: 0. CDR3 protein: CASSYGTGGYEQYF. DNA of the CDR3: TGTGCCAGCAGTTACGGGACAGGGGGCTACGAGCAGTACTTC.

The chain employs TRBV19 and TRBJ1-1, with D hard to call. The V and J ends lost 0 bases and 1 base respectively, with 6 bases between them. CDR1 is LNHDA and CDR2 is SQIVND in the germline V gene (reference sequence). The CDR3 has 14 amino acids. The CDR3 region is CASSIDSRNTEAFF. The CDR3 nucleotides read TGTGCCAGTAGTATAGATAGCAGGAACACTGAAGCTTTCTTT.

The genes are TRBV4-1 and TRBJ1-5; 9 nucleotides match TRBD1. Trimming removed 0 bases from V and 7 bases from J; junction bases left unmatched: 10. The CDR3 contains 17 residues. Germline values: CDR1 MGHRA, CDR2 YSYEKL. This chain's CDR3 is CASSQDRDREGWQPQHF. The CDR3 DNA is TGCGCCAGCAGCCAAGATCGGGACAGGGAAGGATGGCAGCCCCAGCATTTT.

The CDR3, as DNA: TGCAGCGTCGCGACCCCCCCTCTAGCGGGAGGGCCCGATGAGCAGTTCTTC. Its translation is CSVATPPLAGGPDEQFF. The V and J genes are TRBV29-1 and TRBJ2-1, with TRBD2 matching 12 bases. The junction had 17 bases not matched to a gene; V was cut back by 6 bases and J by 8 bases. The V gene's germline CDR1 is SQVTM and CDR2 ANQGSEA. The CDR3 is 17 residues long.

V usage is TRBV27 and J usage is TRBJ2-7; 11 bases are shared with TRBD2. The germline CDR1 and CDR2 sequences are MNHEY and SMNVEV (reference sequence). The trim removed 2 bases at V and 6 bases at J, leaving 6 bases unmatched. This CDR3 region has 15 residues. In nucleotides, the CDR3 is TGTGCCAGCAGTTTAATTGGGACTAGCGGCATCGAGCAGTACTTC. Amino acid sequence: CASSLIGTSGIEQYF.

This clone was counted a single time. The V call is TRBV4-2, the J call TRBJ1-4, with D possibly matching TRBD1 (6 bases). The CDR3 extends over 16 amino acids. V was trimmed by 2 bases and J by 0 bases, leaving 10 bases between them. The V gene's germline CDR1 is LGHNA and CDR2 YNFKEQ. In nucleotides, the CDR3 is TGTGCCAGCAGCCAAATAACAGGGACAACTAATGAAAAACTGTTTTTT. Residues: CASSQITGTTNEKLFF.

The chain has TRBV27 and TRBJ2-7; D call uncertain. V was shortened by 6 bases and J by 0 bases, with 15 bases between the two germline ends. This CDR3 contains 15 residues. Germline lookup yields CDR1 MNHEY and CDR2 SMNVEV (reference sequence). The CDR3 nucleotides are TGTGCCAGCAGGATCCTAAGGGCCCCCTCCTACGAGCAGTACTTC. It codes for CASRILRAPSYEQYF.

The rearrangement uses TRBV27 and TRBJ2-7; D is perhaps TRBD1 or TRBD2 (6 bases each). Germline V gives CDR1 MNHEY, CDR2 SMNVEV (reference sequence). The CDR3 is 13 residues long. The germline V and J ends were trimmed by 6 bases and 5 bases, with 14 bases remaining between them. CDR3 nucleotide sequence: TGTGCCAGCAGGGGGGGCGCGGAAAACGAGCAGTACTTC. It specifies CASRGGAENEQYF.

This chain connects TRBV10-3 to TRBJ1-5; D is unclear. The V end was cut by 8 bases, the J end by 3 bases, with 11 bases between. This CDR3 contains 13 residues. The germline CDR1 and CDR2 sequences are ENHRY and SYGVKD. CDR3 DNA: TGTGCCATCTGTTCGTACCTCAATCAGCCCCAGCATTTT. Protein: CAICSYLNQPQHF.

This clone appeared once. The chain recombines TRBV4-2 with TRBJ1-2; D is unresolved. The CDR3 extends over 16 amino acids. V lost 1 base, J lost 0 bases, and 12 bases lay in between. Per the germline V gene, CDR1 is LGHNA and CDR2 is YNFKEQ. The chain's CDR3 is CASSQGFPVPNYGYTF. Written as DNA, the CDR3 is TGTGCCAGCAGCCAAGGATTTCCGGTTCCTAACTATGGCTACACCTTC.

This sequence joins TRBV6-5 and TRBJ1-6, with no clear D. This CDR3 contains 16 residues. V lost 0 bases and J 1 base, leaving 7 bases between the germline ends. Germline assignment: CDR1 MNHEY and CDR2 SVGAGI. The CDR3 reads CASSYSRGSYNSPLHF. The CDR3 coding sequence is TGTGCCAGCAGTTACTCTCGGGGATCCTATAATTCACCCCTCCACTTT.

The CDR3 reads CSASPLAGGFHEQYF. In nucleotides, the CDR3 is TGCAGTGCTAGTCCCCTAGCGGGAGGGTTCCACGAGCAGTACTTC. V and J are TRBV20-1 and TRBJ2-7, with 12 bases that match TRBD2. CDR1 is DFQATT, CDR2 SNEGSKA, per germline (reference sequence). The CDR3 has 15 amino acids. Trimming at V came to 3 bases and at J to 5 bases, leaving 8 bases not matched to a gene.

The rearrangement joins TRBV3-1 (or the pseudogene TRBV3-2) to TRBJ2-7; D possibly corresponds to TRBD2 (5 bases). The germline gives CDR1 LGHDT, CDR2 YNNKEL (reference sequence). V lost 1 base and J 1 base, leaving 8 bases between the germline ends. There are 14 residues in the CDR3. The CDR3: CASSQAKRSYEQYF. DNA for the CDR3: TGTGCCAGCAGCCAAGCCAAGCGGTCCTACGAGCAGTACTTC.

The chain combines TRBV7-2 with TRBJ2-4; no clear D gene. The germline gives CDR1 SGHTA, CDR2 FQGNSA. The V gene lost 5 bases and the J gene lost 8 bases, with 13 bases spanning the gap. The CDR3 runs to 13 residues. For the CDR3, the DNA is TGTGCCAGCAGCGCTAGTAAACGGGACATTCAGTACTTC. Its translation is CASSASKRDIQYF.

The chain has TRBV14 and TRBJ1-1; 8 bases are shared with TRBD1. The CDR3 extends over 14 amino acids. Trimming removed 3 bases from V and 3 bases from J; junction bases left unmatched: 3. Germline V gives CDR1 SGHDN, CDR2 FVKESK. CDR3 DNA sequence: TGTGCCAGCAGCCACGGACAGGGTGACACTGAAGCTTTCTTT. Its translation: CASSHGQGDTEAFF.

The chain uses TRBV6-2 or TRBV6-3 and TRBJ2-3, with TRBD1 matching 8 bases. Germline CDR1 is MNHEY and CDR2 is SVGEGT. The CDR3 covers 17 residues. J lost 1 base, V lost 6 bases, and 12 bases had no gene match. The CDR3 bases are TGTGCCAGCAGACCTCCGTTGACAGGGGATGGCACAGATACGCAGTATTTT. Its protein product is CASRPPLTGDGTDTQYF.

The J gene is TRBJ2-3, the V gene TRBV7-2, with 16 bases identical to TRBD2. There are 17 residues in the CDR3. The V gene end was trimmed by 5 bases and the J gene end by 4 bases; junction bases not matched to a gene: 6. Germline CDR1 is SGHTA and CDR2 is FQGNSA. In DNA, the CDR3 is TGTGCCAGCAGCATATCGGGACTAGCGGGAGGGCCAGATACGCAGTATTTT. It yields the protein CASSISGLAGGPDTQYF.

Comments on this clone: At one boundary the junction diverges from the germline segment, which might be a read error. The chain has TRBV27 and TRBJ1-4; tentative D call: TRBD1 (6 bases). The CDR3 runs 15 residues. CDR1 MNHEY and CDR2 SMNVEV come from the germline V gene (reference sequence). Here the CDR3 DNA reads TGTGCCAGCACTTTAGACCTGGACAGTTCTGAAAAACTGTTTTTT. It yields the protein CASTLDLDSSEKLFF.

This clone was observed once. The chain links TRBV28 to TRBJ2-2; D is perhaps TRBD2 (6 bases). Germline loops: CDR1 MDHEN, CDR2 SYDVKM. The CDR3 spans 18 residues. V gave up 6 bases and J gave up 3 bases, with 23 bases separating them. DNA of the CDR3: TGTGCCAGCAGGTCTTTCGCCGGGACTGCTAACTACACCGGGGAGCTGTTTTTT. Translating gives CASRSFAGTANYTGELFF.

J is TRBJ2-7 and V is TRBV5-1; 9 bases are shared with TRBD1. From germline, CDR1 is SGHRS and CDR2 YFSETQ. J gave up 5 bases and V 3 bases, and 6 bases lay outside the gene matches. The CDR3 runs to 14 residues. The CDR3 loop is CASSWRQGDHEQYF. DNA of the CDR3: TGCGCCAGCAGCTGGAGACAGGGGGACCACGAGCAGTACTTC.

This chain links TRBV7-3 with TRBJ2-3; D is unclear. CDR1 SGHTA and CDR2 FQGTGA come from the germline V gene. V shed 0 bases and J shed 4 bases, with 8 bases lying between them. The CDR3 has 14 amino acids. The CDR3 sequence is CASSLTGNADTQYF. CDR3 nucleotide sequence: TGTGCCAGCAGCTTAACGGGAAATGCAGATACGCAGTATTTT.